The next 20 T cell receptor beta chains were all read from a single sample in a study of cytomegalovirus exposure and HLA in healthy donors. Researchers ran the PCR with 60 Vbeta and 13 Jbeta primers. Only in-frame clones appear in the TCRdb table, and some are missing; sequencing was by immunoSEQ multiplex PCR. The sample includes some 200,000 clones, 82% of them seen just once. The sample was PBMCs. These receptors came from a woman younger than 30 in good health and CMV-seronegative.

The chain recombines TRBV7-7 with TRBJ2-5; perhaps TRBD2 as D (5 bases). Trimming cost V 4 bases and J 2 bases, with 20 bases left between them. This CDR3 region has 17 residues. Germline lookup yields CDR1 SSHAT and CDR2 FNYEAQ (reference sequence). CDR3 DNA sequence: TGTGCCAGCAGCTCCCACACCCAAACTAGTCCGCAAGAGACCCAGTACTTC. Translating gives CASSSHTQTSPQETQYF.

The genes are TRBV11-2 and TRBJ2-2; D not resolved. Looked up from germline, CDR1 is SGHAT and CDR2 is FQNNGV. V was shortened by 2 bases and J by 4 bases, with 8 bases between the two germline ends. The CDR3 sequence is 14 residues long. DNA of the CDR3: TGTGCCAGCAGCTTAAGAGTGGTCACCGGGGAGCTGTTTTTT. Its translation is CASSLRVVTGELFF.

The chain employs TRBV7-2 and TRBJ2-7; 9 bases agree with TRBD1. This CDR3 comprises 15 residues. J gave up 2 bases and V 4 bases, and 6 bases lay outside the gene matches. Germline CDR1 is SGHTA and CDR2 is FQGNSA. The CDR3 loop reads CASSSGTGIAYEQYF. The CDR3, as DNA: TGTGCCAGCAGCTCCGGGACAGGGATTGCCTACGAGCAGTACTTC. Filled out from reference TRBV7-2 and TRBJ2-7, the complete variable domain reads GAGVSQSPSNKVTEKGKDVELRCDPISGHTALYWYRQSLGQGLEFLIYFQGNSAPDKSGLPSDRFSAERTGGSVSTLTIQRTQQEDSAVYLCASSSGTGIAYEQYFGPGTRLTVT.

As for this clone: One junction end does not reproduce the germline sequence, and a read error may be involved. The CDR3 protein is CSSSFMAVGEQFF. The CDR3 coding sequence is TGTTCCAGCAGCTTTATGGCGGTTGGAGAGCAGTTCTTC. The gene calls are TRBV7-9 and TRBJ2-1; no firm D call. The CDR3 spans 13 residues. Germline values: CDR1 SEHNR, CDR2 FQNEAQ (reference sequence).

The chain combines TRBV27 with TRBJ2-1; 7 bases are shared with TRBD2. Per the germline V gene, CDR1 is MNHEY and CDR2 is SMNVEV (reference sequence). This CDR3 is 14 amino acids long. The trim removed 3 bases at V and 4 bases at J, leaving 3 bases unmatched. The CDR3 DNA reads as TGTGCCAGCAGTTTTGGGGGAGGGTACAATGAGCAGTTCTTC. Translation: CASSFGGGYNEQFF.

CDR3 DNA: TGTGCCAGCAGTTTATCCTCCGGTTACGGGGAGCTGTTTTTT. Translated, it gives CASSLSSGYGELFF. The chain links TRBV27 to TRBJ2-2, with D uncertain. Per the germline V gene, CDR1 is MNHEY and CDR2 is SMNVEV (reference sequence). V was trimmed by 0 bases and J by 7 bases, leaving 9 bases between them. The CDR3 runs 14 residues.

The V call is TRBV5-1, the J call TRBJ2-7; 8 positions agree with TRBD2. Germline V lookup: CDR1 SGHRS, CDR2 YFSETQ. Trimming removed 1 base from V and 5 bases from J; junction bases left unmatched: 5. The CDR3 sequence is 14 residues long. CDR3 sequence reads: CASSLLGLVDEQYF. The CDR3 nucleotides are TGCGCCAGCAGCTTGCTGGGACTAGTGGACGAGCAGTACTTC.

This clone has just one count. The J gene is TRBJ2-1, the V gene TRBV5-1; D gene unclear. Per germline, CDR1 SGHRS and CDR2 YFSETQ. Trimming cost V 5 bases and J 7 bases, with 7 bases left between them. CDR3 size: 11 residues. The CDR3 here is CASRFSNEQFF. DNA for the CDR3: TGCGCCAGCAGGTTCTCTAATGAGCAGTTCTTC. The full variable domain, in which reference TRBV5-1 and TRBJ2-1 provide the parts outside the CDR3, is KAGVTQTPRYLIKTRGQQVTLSCSPISGHRSVSWYQQTPGQGLQFLFEYFSETQRNKGNFPGRFSGRQFSNSRSEMNVSTLELGDSALYLCASRFSNEQFFGPGTRLTVL.

V usage is TRBV2 and J usage is TRBJ2-1, with TRBD2 matching over 15 bases. CDR1 and CDR2 (germline): SNHLY, FYNNEI. The CDR3 runs to 18 residues. Trimming at V came to 10 bases and at J to 4 bases, leaving 14 bases not matched to a gene. The CDR3 nucleotides are TGTGCCACCCTCACTGCCGGACTAGCGGGAGGGGATTACAATGAGCAGTTCTTC. Translating it yields CATLTAGLAGGDYNEQFF.

The genes are TRBV5-1 and TRBJ2-1; weak D call: TRBD2 (5 bases). CDR1 and CDR2 (germline): SGHRS, YFSETQ. V was trimmed by 0 bases and J by 7 bases, leaving 11 bases between them. The CDR3 covers 14 residues. This chain's CDR3 is CASSLVTGWNEQFF. The CDR3 region has the DNA TGCGCCAGCAGCTTGGTTACGGGGTGGAATGAGCAGTTCTTC.

This chain links TRBV29-1 with TRBJ1-1; D might be TRBD1 (6 bases). This CDR3 has 10 residues. Per the germline V gene, CDR1 is SQVTM and CDR2 is ANQGSEA. The germline V and J ends were trimmed by 7 bases and 6 bases, with 9 bases remaining between them. CDR3 in DNA: TGCAGCGCAAAGGGGGCTGAAGCTTTCTTT. Encoded protein: CSAKGAEAFF.

The CDR3 DNA follows: TGTGCCAGCAGTTTAGGGACAGGGGAGTACGAGCAGTACTTC. Translation: CASSLGTGEYEQYF. This chain links TRBV27 with TRBJ2-7; 10 positions agree with TRBD1. The CDR3 length is 14 residues. The germline V gene encodes CDR1 MNHEY and CDR2 SMNVEV (reference sequence). Unmatched junction bases numbered 2, after V lost 2 bases and J lost 4 bases.

This clone showed up just a few times. The chain couples TRBV7-8 to TRBJ2-3; TRBD2 agrees at 8 bases. CDR1 and CDR2 (germline): SGHVS, FQNEAQ. V lost 5 bases and J lost 0; bases outside the gene matches: 10. The length of the CDR3 is 17 residues. Here the CDR3 DNA reads TGTGCCAGCAGCACCCGCCTTCCGGGGGGGAGCACAGATACGCAGTATTTT. Protein sequence: CASSTRLPGGSTDTQYF.

The chain has TRBV7-9 and TRBJ1-6; D not resolved. This CDR3 region has 14 residues. V was pared by 8 bases and J by 0 bases, with 8 bases between. Looked up from germline, CDR1 is SEHNR and CDR2 is FQNEAQ (reference sequence). The CDR3 nucleotides are TGTGCCAGCTCTGGGAGCTCCTATAATTCACCCCTCCACTTT. This translates into CASSGSSYNSPLHF.

V is TRBV28 and J is TRBJ1-1, with 12 positions matching TRBD1. V lost 3 bases and J lost 4; bases outside the gene matches: 3. The CDR3 consists of 15 residues. The germline V gene encodes CDR1 MDHEN and CDR2 SYDVKM. The CDR3 sequence is CASSFPGQGATEAFF. The CDR3 coding sequence is TGTGCCAGCAGTTTCCCGGGACAGGGGGCCACTGAAGCTTTCTTT.

Notes on this clone: The junction departs from the called germline gene at one end, perhaps through a read error. V gene TRBV5-1 combines with J gene TRBJ2-7, with D perhaps matching TRBD2 (5 bases). This CDR3 has 14 residues. Per germline, CDR1 SGHRS and CDR2 YFSETQ. The DNA of the CDR3 is TGCGCCAGCAGTTTGGGCGGGTCCTCCTACGAGCAGTACTTC. Translation: CASSLGGSSYEQYF.

V usage is TRBV11-2 and J usage is TRBJ2-7; possible D gene TRBD2, 6 bases. The germline V and J ends were trimmed by 3 bases and 0 bases, with 6 bases remaining between them. Germline CDR1 SGHAT, CDR2 FQNNGV. This CDR3 is built from 13 residues. CDR3 loop: CASSFGSSYEQYF. CDR3 bases: TGTGCCAGCAGCTTCGGGAGCTCCTACGAGCAGTACTTC.

The genes are TRBV6-5 and TRBJ2-7; perhaps TRBD2 as D (5 bases). Germline V gives CDR1 MNHEY, CDR2 SVGAGI. The ends were cut back, 5 bases at V and 0 bases at J, with 11 bases in the middle. There are 14 residues in the CDR3. For the CDR3, the DNA is TGTGCCAGCAGTGAGGACTTGAACTCCTACGAGCAGTACTTC. It translates to CASSEDLNSYEQYF.

The chain recombines TRBV7-9 with TRBJ2-4, with a tentative D call TRBD1 (5 bases). The CDR3 is made up of 15 amino acids. In germline, CDR1 is SEHNR, CDR2 FQNEAQ (reference sequence). Trimming stripped 6 bases from V and 2 bases from J, with 14 bases between. CDR3 loop: CASSTLDKTKNIQYF. The CDR3 DNA sequence: TGTGCCAGCAGTACTTTGGACAAGACCAAAAACATTCAGTACTTC.

Turning to this clone: Compared with germline, one end of the junction differs, possibly owing to a read error. The rearrangement links TRBV15 to TRBJ1-2; 9 nucleotides agree with TRBD1. The CDR3 loop spans 15 amino acids. Per germline, CDR1 LNHNV and CDR2 YYDKDF (reference sequence). The DNA of the CDR3 is TGTGCCACCAGCAGAGACCGAAGTGGGACAGGGCTTGTCTCCTTC. It is translated as CATSRDRSGTGLVSF.